These 3 T cell receptor beta chains came from one sample sequenced in a study of early T cells in non-severe SARS-CoV-2 infection. Each CDR3 protein gets one entry after TCRdb re-called the 5' RACE reads with MiXCR. Of some 87,000 distinct CDR3 sequences detected, around 15% appear once; the ten largest clones hold roughly 1.4%. The material sequenced was whole blood. The receptors derive from an adult who was a healthcare worker with PCR-confirmed SARS-CoV-2 infection or an uninfected control (not recorded which).

This clonotype has at least ten counts. The rearrangement links TRBV7-3 to TRBJ2-3, with 7 bases fitting TRBD1. The length of the CDR3 is 14 residues. CDR1 SGHTA and CDR2 FQGTGA come from the germline V gene. Trimming removed 5 bases from V and 5 bases from J; junction bases left unmatched: 7. CDR3 nucleotides: TGTGCCAGCAGCGTACAGGGGTCAAGAGATACGCAGTATTTT. The encoded protein is CASSVQGSRDTQYF.

V and J are TRBV29-1 and TRBJ1-2; D might be TRBD1 (6 bases). The CDR3 has 12 residues. From germline, CDR1 is SQVTM and CDR2 ANQGSEA. Trimming shortened V by 7 bases and J by 3 bases, and 12 bases separated the two germline ends. CDR3 sequence reads: CSGRQEDYGYTF. CDR3 bases: TGCAGCGGCAGACAGGAGGACTATGGCTACACCTTC.

The rearrangement links TRBV6-1 to TRBJ1-2; TRBD1 agrees at 7 bases. The CDR3 length is 14 residues. With 6 bases clipped from V and 3 bases from J, the junction kept 7 bases outside the gene matches. The germline V gene encodes CDR1 MNHNS and CDR2 SASEGT. In DNA form, the CDR3 reads TGTGCCAGCAGCAGGCAGGGGACAGACTATGGCTACACCTTC. This gives the protein CASSRQGTDYGYTF.